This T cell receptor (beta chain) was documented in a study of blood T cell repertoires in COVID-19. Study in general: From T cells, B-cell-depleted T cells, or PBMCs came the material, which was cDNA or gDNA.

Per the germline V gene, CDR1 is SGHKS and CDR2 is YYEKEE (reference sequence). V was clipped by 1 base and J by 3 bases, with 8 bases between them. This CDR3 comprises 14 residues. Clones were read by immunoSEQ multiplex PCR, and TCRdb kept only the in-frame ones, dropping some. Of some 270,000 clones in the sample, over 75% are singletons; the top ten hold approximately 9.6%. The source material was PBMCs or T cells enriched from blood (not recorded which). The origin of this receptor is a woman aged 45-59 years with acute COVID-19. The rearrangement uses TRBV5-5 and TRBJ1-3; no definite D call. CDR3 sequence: CASSLLEGGNTIYF. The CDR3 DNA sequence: TGTGCCAGCAGCTTGTTGGAGGGTGGAAACACCATATATTTT.